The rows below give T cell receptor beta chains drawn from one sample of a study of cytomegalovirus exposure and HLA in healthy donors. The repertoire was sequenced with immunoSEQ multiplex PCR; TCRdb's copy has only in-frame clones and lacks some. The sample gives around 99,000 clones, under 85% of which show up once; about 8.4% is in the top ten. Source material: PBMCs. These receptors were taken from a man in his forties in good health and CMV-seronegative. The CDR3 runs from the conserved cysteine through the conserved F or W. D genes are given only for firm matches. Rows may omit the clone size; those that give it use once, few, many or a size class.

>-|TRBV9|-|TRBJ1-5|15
CASSADSYSNQPQHF
TGTGCCAGCAGCGCGGACAGCTATAGCAATCAGCCCCAGCATTTT
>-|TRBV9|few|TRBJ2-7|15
CASSVGGEIKYEQYF
TGTGCCAGCAGCGTAGGGGGGGAGATCAAATACGAGCAGTACTTC
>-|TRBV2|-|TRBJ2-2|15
CASRSGSGNTGELFF
TGTGCCAGCAGGTCCGGGTCCGGAAACACCGGGGAGCTGTTTTTT
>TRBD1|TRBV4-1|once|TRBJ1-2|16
CASSQGTGELVYGYTF
TGCGCCAGCAGCCAAGGGACAGGGGAGCTGGTCTATGGCTACACCTTC
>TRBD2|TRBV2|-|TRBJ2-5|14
CAGSSSGGVQTQYF
TGTGCCGGGTCGAGTAGCGGGGGGGTACAGACCCAGTACTTC
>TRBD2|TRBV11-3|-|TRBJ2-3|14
CASSLAGDTDTQYF
TGTGCCAGCAGTTTAGCGGGGGACACAGATACGCAGTATTTT
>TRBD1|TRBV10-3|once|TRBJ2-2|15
CAISGTGGETGELFF
TGTGCCATCAGTGGAACAGGGGGCGAGACCGGGGAGCTGTTTTTT
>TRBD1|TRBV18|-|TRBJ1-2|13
CASSIVTGYGYTF
TGTGCCAGCTCGATTGTGACAGGGTATGGCTACACCTTC
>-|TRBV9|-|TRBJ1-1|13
CASSVVRNTEAFF
TGTGCCAGCAGCGTAGTTCGGAACACTGAAGCTTTCTTT
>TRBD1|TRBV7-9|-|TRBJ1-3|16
CASSLAQGGAGNTIYF
TGTGCCAGCAGCTTAGCCCAGGGGGGCGCTGGAAACACCATATATTTT
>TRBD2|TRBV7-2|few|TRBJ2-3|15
CASSRTSGETDTQYF
TGTGCCAGCAGCCGGACTAGCGGAGAGACAGATACGCAGTATTTT
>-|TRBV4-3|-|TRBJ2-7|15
CASREVGEVHYEQYF
TGCGCCAGCAGGGAGGTGGGTGAAGTACACTACGAGCAGTACTTC
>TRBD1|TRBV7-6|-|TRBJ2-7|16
CASSPTRQGSHYEQYF
TGTGCCAGCAGCCCTACAAGACAGGGGAGTCACTACGAGCAGTACTTC
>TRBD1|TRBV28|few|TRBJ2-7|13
CASGPGGSTEQYF
TGTGCCAGCGGACCAGGGGGTTCTACCGAGCAGTACTTC
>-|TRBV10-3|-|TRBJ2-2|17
CAISESIGPGRTGELFF
TGTGCCATCAGTGAGTCGATCGGGCCAGGGAGGACCGGGGAGCTGTTTTTT
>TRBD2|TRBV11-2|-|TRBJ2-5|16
CASSLVARGGRETQYF
TGTGCCAGCAGCTTAGTCGCGCGGGGGGGCCGGGAGACCCAGTACTTC
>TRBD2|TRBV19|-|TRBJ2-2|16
CASEEAGGLHTGELFF
TGTGCCAGTGAGGAAGCGGGGGGGCTTCACACCGGGGAGCTGTTTTTT
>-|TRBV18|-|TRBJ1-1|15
CASSPSTVGNTEAFF
TGTGCCAGCTCACCGTCCACGGTCGGGAACACTGAAGCTTTCTTT
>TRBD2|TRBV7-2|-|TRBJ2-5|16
CASSSLLAGPQETQYF
TGTGCCAGCAGCTCCTTACTAGCGGGGCCCCAAGAGACCCAGTACTTC
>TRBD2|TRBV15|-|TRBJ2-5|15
CATSRDLERGETQYF
TGTGCCACCAGCAGAGATTTGGAGCGGGGAGAGACCCAGTACTTC
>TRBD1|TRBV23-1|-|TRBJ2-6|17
CASSHSTGGSGANVLTF
TGCGCCAGCAGTCACTCGACAGGGGGATCCGGGGCCAACGTCCTGACTTTC
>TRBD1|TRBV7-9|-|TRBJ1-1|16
CASSQLQGQENTEAFF
TGTGCCAGCAGCCAATTACAGGGACAGGAGAACACTGAAGCTTTCTTT
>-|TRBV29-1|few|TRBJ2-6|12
CSVEAGANVLTF
TGCAGCGTTGAGGCCGGGGCCAACGTCCTGACTTTC
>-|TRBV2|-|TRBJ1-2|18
CASTTVLLGSSANYGYPF
TGTGCCAGCACCACCGTATTGTTGGGGAGTTCGGCTAACTATGGCTACCCCTTC
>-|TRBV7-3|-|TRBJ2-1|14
CASSQGISYNEQFF
TGTGCCAGCAGCCAGGGGATATCCTACAATGAGCAGTTCTTC
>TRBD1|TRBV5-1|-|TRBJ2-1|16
CASVPTGTGGSNEQFF
TGCGCCAGCGTCCCGACCGGGACAGGGGGCTCCAATGAGCAGTTCTTC
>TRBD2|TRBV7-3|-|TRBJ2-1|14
CASSLRSAGGLQFF
TGTGCCAGCAGCTTAAGGTCAGCGGGGGGTTTACAGTTCTTC
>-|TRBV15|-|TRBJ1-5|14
CATSTYNSNQPQHF
TGTGCCACCAGCACATACAACAGCAATCAGCCCCAGCATTTT
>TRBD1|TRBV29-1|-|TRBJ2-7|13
CSVGTGRTYEQYF
TGCAGCGTTGGGACAGGGAGGACCTACGAGCAGTACTTC
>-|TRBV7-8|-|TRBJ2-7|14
CASSFQAGPSEQYF
TGTGCCAGCAGCTTCCAGGCAGGGCCCTCAGAGCAGTACTTC
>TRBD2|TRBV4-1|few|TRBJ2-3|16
CASSQTIAGGSDTQYF
TGCGCCAGCAGCCAAACAATAGCGGGGGGTTCAGATACGCAGTATTTT
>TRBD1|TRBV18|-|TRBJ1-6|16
CASSPGQGGLDKPLHF
TGTGCCAGCTCACCGGGACAGGGGGGACTCGATAAACCCCTCCACTTT
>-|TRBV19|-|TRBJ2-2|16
CASSIRAGANTGELFF
TGTGCCAGTAGTATCAGGGCGGGGGCCAACACCGGGGAGCTGTTTTTT
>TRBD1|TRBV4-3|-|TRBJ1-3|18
CASSQEYRGQISGNTIYF
TGCGCCAGCAGCCAAGAATACAGGGGGCAAATCTCTGGAAACACCATATATTTT
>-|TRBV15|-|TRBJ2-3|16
CATSRGEGPGTDTQYF
TGTGCCACCAGCAGAGGGGAAGGGCCGGGAACAGATACGCAGTATTTT